These 22 T cell receptor beta chains were all obtained from the same sample, sequenced in a study of OX40 agonist ivuxolimab in advanced cancers. Method: immunoSEQ multiplex PCR; TCRdb's copy keeps in-frame clones and lacks some. The table has 60,000 or so clones, just over 85% seen once. The sequences come from CD4+ or CD8+ T cells sorted from blood, collected in a trial of the OX40 agonist ivuxolimab. Receptors were obtained from an adult with an advanced solid tumor such as melanoma, head and neck, liver or kidney cancer.

The rearrangement uses TRBV6-5 and TRBJ1-1, with D unclear. There are 13 residues in the CDR3. From germline, CDR1 is MNHEY and CDR2 SVGAGI. V lost 1 base and J 1 base, leaving 4 bases between the germline ends. Here the CDR3 DNA reads TGTGCCAGCAGTTACTGGGGGAACACTGAAGCTTTCTTT. The encoded protein is CASSYWGNTEAFF.

This chain connects TRBV18 to TRBJ2-7, with TRBD2 identical over 7 bases. CDR1 is KGHSH and CDR2 is LQKENI in the germline V gene. CDR3 size: 13 residues. J lost 2 bases, V lost 5 bases, and 3 bases had no gene match. The CDR3 nucleotides are TGTGCCAGCTCAATGGGACTAACCTACGAGCAGTACTTC. As protein: CASSMGLTYEQYF.

The rearrangement joins TRBV6-1 to TRBJ2-5; 9 nucleotides agree with TRBD2. Trimming cost V 7 bases and J 3 bases; bases outside gene matches: 9. Looked up from germline, CDR1 is MNHNS and CDR2 is SASEGT. The CDR3 spans 15 residues. This chain's CDR3 is CASTRGGANKETQYF. CDR3 bases: TGTGCCAGCACCCGCGGGGGGGCAAATAAAGAGACCCAGTACTTC.

J is TRBJ2-3 and V is TRBV5-1; 8 bases map to TRBD2. Per germline, CDR1 SGHRS and CDR2 YFSETQ. Unmatched junction bases numbered 11, after V lost 1 base and J lost 4 bases. The CDR3 spans 17 residues. The CDR3 sequence: CASSLTDSGGGADTQYF. In DNA form, the CDR3 reads TGCGCCAGCAGCTTGACCGACAGCGGGGGAGGCGCAGATACGCAGTATTTT. Using reference TRBV5-1 and TRBJ2-3 for the parts outside the CDR3, the full variable domain is KAGVTQTPRYLIKTRGQQVTLSCSPISGHRSVSWYQQTPGQGLQFLFEYFSETQRNKGNFPGRFSGRQFSNSRSEMNVSTLELGDSALYLCASSLTDSGGGADTQYFGPGTRLTVL.

The table lists this clone with a count of one. The chain recombines TRBV6-1 with TRBJ2-7, with 8 bases aligning to TRBD1. Germline V gene data show CDR1 as MNHNS and CDR2 as SASEGT. The CDR3 consists of 14 residues. V lost 6 bases to trimming and J lost 3 bases; unmatched junction nucleotides: 7. DNA for the CDR3: TGTGCCAGCAGAGCCGGGACAGGTTTCTACGAGCAGTACTTC. Translated: CASRAGTGFYEQYF.

This rearrangement joins TRBV7-2 to TRBJ1-3; no clear D gene. Germline V gene data show CDR1 as SGHTA and CDR2 as FQGNSA. V was pared by 5 bases and J by 3 bases, with 20 bases between. The CDR3 runs to 17 residues. The CDR3 nucleotides are TGTGCCAGCAGCCCGCAACGGGGAGGAGTGGTTGGAAACACCATATATTTT. It is translated as CASSPQRGGVVGNTIYF.

The gene calls are TRBV28 and TRBJ2-2; D gene unclear. Germline-derived CDR1 and CDR2 are MDHEN and SYDVKM. V lost 9 bases, J lost 0 bases, and 11 bases lay in between. There are 14 residues in the CDR3. CDR3 protein: CASFTPSNTGELFF. The CDR3 region has the DNA TGTGCCAGTTTTACTCCCTCGAACACCGGGGAGCTGTTTTTT.

This chain connects TRBV18 to TRBJ1-5; D ambiguous. Germline loops: CDR1 KGHSH, CDR2 LQKENI. CDR3 size: 15 residues. Trimming stripped 0 bases from V and 3 bases from J, with 9 bases between. As DNA, the CDR3 is TGTGCCAGCTCACCACCGTCGCCGCCCAATCAGCCCCAGCATTTT. Its translation is CASSPPSPPNQPQHF.

This chain links TRBV29-1 with TRBJ1-2, with D possibly matching TRBD1 (5 bases). The CDR3 spans 13 residues. Germline V gives CDR1 SQVTM, CDR2 ANQGSEA. Trimming cost V 6 bases and J 4 bases, with 15 bases left between them. The CDR3 DNA is TGCAGCGTGACCAGGGACGGCTTCTATGGCTACACCTTC. Its translation is CSVTRDGFYGYTF.

The chain is built from TRBV7-2 and TRBJ2-5, with D uncertain. The germline gives CDR1 SGHTA, CDR2 FQGNSA. With 5 bases removed from V and 4 bases from J, the gap between germline ends came to 5 bases. The CDR3 length is 11 residues. The CDR3 DNA sequence: TGTGCCAGCAGCCCAAGAGAGACCCAGTACTTC. Encoded protein: CASSPRETQYF.

This clone was seen once. The chain is built from TRBV28 and TRBJ1-1; D call uncertain. Germline V gives CDR1 MDHEN, CDR2 SYDVKM. This CDR3 comprises 12 residues. The V and J ends lost 7 bases and 7 bases respectively, with 13 bases between them. This CDR3 is CASTLGRGEAFF. CDR3 DNA sequence: TGTGCCAGCACCCTTGGCCGGGGTGAAGCTTTCTTT.

J is TRBJ1-1 and V is TRBV7-2; no clear D gene. Germline CDR1 reads SGHTA; CDR2 reads FQGNSA. The CDR3 contains 15 residues. With 1 base removed from V and 1 base from J, the gap between germline ends came to 10 bases. DNA for the CDR3: TGTGCCAGCAGCTTAGGTTCCCGCTCGAACACTGAAGCTTTCTTT. This codes for CASSLGSRSNTEAFF.

This clone has only one observation. V is TRBV6-1 and J is TRBJ1-1, with unresolved D. V was pared by 7 bases and J by 2 bases, with 11 bases between. This CDR3 is built from 13 residues. CDR1 and CDR2 from the germline V gene are MNHNS and SASEGT. The CDR3 DNA sequence: TGTGCCAGCACCTTGGGCCCAAACACTGAAGCTTTCTTT. As protein: CASTLGPNTEAFF.

This clone came up a few times. Other nucleotide sequences in the sample specify the same CDR3. The chain recombines TRBV18 with TRBJ1-5; TRBD1 agrees at 8 bases. V shed 3 bases and J 2 bases; nucleotides not matched to a gene: 3. Germline V gives CDR1 KGHSH, CDR2 LQKENI. The CDR3 has 15 amino acids. The CDR3 is CASSPGTGGNQPQHF. As DNA, the CDR3 is TGTGCCAGCTCACCCGGGACAGGAGGCAATCAGCCCCAGCATTTT.

The V gene is TRBV15, the J gene TRBJ1-2, with TRBD1 as a possible D gene (5 bases). Between the trimmed V and J ends, which lost 3 bases and 0 bases, there was a span of 11 bases. Germline values: CDR1 LNHNV, CDR2 YYDKDF (reference sequence). The CDR3 covers 15 residues. CDR3 in amino acids: CATSRDIAANYGYTF. CDR3 nucleotides: TGTGCCACCAGCAGGGACATAGCAGCTAACTATGGCTACACCTTC. The full variable domain, in which reference TRBV15 and TRBJ1-2 provide the parts outside the CDR3, is DAMVIQNPRYQVTQFGKPVTLSCSQTLNHNVMYWYQQKSSQAPKLLFHYYDKDFNNEADTPDNFQSRRPNTSFCFLDIRSPGLGDTAMYLCATSRDIAANYGYTFGSGTRLTVV.

A word on this clone: This may arise from a read error, as a much more abundant clone is one base away. The chain combines TRBV4-1 with TRBJ1-2; no definite D call. Trimming shortened V by 0 bases and J by 0 bases, and 11 bases separated the two germline ends. The CDR3 is made up of 16 amino acids. Germline CDR1 is MGHRA and CDR2 is YSYEKL. CDR3 amino acids: CASSQEFPLANYGYTF. For the CDR3, the DNA is TGCGCCAGCAGCCAAGAGTTCCCCCTTGCTAACTATGGCTACACCTTC.

The chain joins TRBV18 to TRBJ2-5, with TRBD2 matching 13 bases. V shed 4 bases and J 2 bases; nucleotides not matched to a gene: 1. The CDR3 length is 15 residues. CDR1 is KGHSH, CDR2 LQKENI, per germline. CDR3: CASSRLAGGQETQYF. For the CDR3, the DNA is TGTGCCAGCTCACGACTAGCGGGGGGACAAGAGACCCAGTACTTC.

The chain links TRBV4-1 to TRBJ1-2, with D unclear. CDR3 length: 15 residues. Germline V CDR1 and CDR2: MGHRA, YSYEKL. V shed 3 bases and J shed 8 bases, with 19 bases lying between them. The CDR3 nucleotides are TGCGCCAGCAGCCATTTCAGGACCCCTTTGGAGGGCTACACCTTC. Translation gives CASSHFRTPLEGYTF.

The chain uses TRBV19 and TRBJ2-5; tentative D call: TRBD1 (5 bases). The CDR3 is made up of 16 amino acids. The V gene's germline CDR1 is LNHDA and CDR2 SQIVND (reference sequence). Trimming pared 3 bases from V and 3 bases from J, leaving 17 bases between. CDR3: CASSIRQGGLEETQYF. CDR3 bases: TGTGCCAGTAGTATCAGGCAGGGTGGCTTGGAAGAGACCCAGTACTTC.

This chain uses TRBV9 with TRBJ1-6; TRBD1 aligns across 9 bases. There are 16 residues in the CDR3. V trimming: 3 bases; J trimming: 6 bases; junction bases outside the gene matches: 7. Germline-derived CDR1 and CDR2 are SGDLS and YYNGEE. The CDR3 DNA reads as TGTGCCAGCAGCGCTCAACAGGGGGCAGCTAATTCACCCCTCCACTTT. Amino acids: CASSAQQGAANSPLHF.

The V call is TRBV5-1, the J call TRBJ1-6, with D hard to call. This CDR3 is 11 amino acids long. Germline V gives CDR1 SGHRS, CDR2 YFSETQ. V was trimmed by 4 bases and J by 14 bases, leaving 10 bases between them. This CDR3 reads CASSPAGSLHF. CDR3 coding DNA: TGCGCCAGCAGCCCCGCGGGATCCCTCCACTTT.

The chain joins TRBV19 to TRBJ1-1; weak D call: TRBD1 (6 bases). Trimming cost V 7 bases and J 5 bases, with 20 bases left between them. CDR3 size: 15 residues. In germline, CDR1 is LNHDA, CDR2 SQIVND (reference sequence). In nucleotides, the CDR3 is TGTGCCAGTACCCGAGGCGGGGGGCGGGGGACTGAAGCTTTCTTT. Residues: CASTRGGGRGTEAFF.